What follows are 24 T cell receptor beta chains derived from one specimen sequenced in a study of cytomegalovirus exposure and HLA in healthy donors. Primers for the PCR totalled 60 Vbeta and 13 Jbeta. Assay: immunoSEQ multiplex PCR; the TCRdb copy retains only in-frame clones and omits some. The table has roughly 100,000 clones, around 80% seen once. Source material: PBMCs. These receptors were obtained from a woman between 35 and 50 years old in good health and CMV-seronegative.

The V call is TRBV30, the J call TRBJ2-7; 9 bases are shared with TRBD2. CDR1 is GTSNPN, CDR2 SVGIG, per germline (reference sequence). The length of the CDR3 is 14 residues. Germline trimming cut 4 bases from V and 1 base from J; bases unmatched to any gene: 5. The CDR3 spells CAWIPAGGSYEQYF. The CDR3, as DNA: TGTGCCTGGATTCCCGCGGGGGGGTCCTACGAGCAGTACTTC.

The chain has TRBV7-9 and TRBJ1-1; 7 bases align to TRBD1. Germline assignment: CDR1 SEHNR and CDR2 FQNEAQ (reference sequence). The CDR3 totals 14 residues. The trim removed 1 base at V and 11 bases at J, leaving 10 bases unmatched. DNA of the CDR3: TGTGCCAGCAGCTTAGTTACAGGGGCCGAGGGGGCTTTCTTT. This gives the protein CASSLVTGAEGAFF.

This rearrangement joins TRBV5-1 to TRBJ2-7; TRBD1 aligns across 9 bases. Germline CDR1 is SGHRS and CDR2 is YFSETQ. V shed 4 bases, J shed 3 bases, and the junction held 2 bases outside the gene matches. The CDR3 is made up of 13 amino acids. Here the CDR3 DNA reads TGCGCCAGCAGCCGACAGGGGGACTACGAGCAGTACTTC. It yields the protein CASSRQGDYEQYF.

This clone was counted a few times. The chain has TRBV27 and TRBJ2-1, with 8 bases that match TRBD2. The CDR3 has 15 amino acids. The germline gives CDR1 MNHEY, CDR2 SMNVEV (reference sequence). Trimming at V came to 5 bases and at J to 7 bases, leaving 10 bases not matched to a gene. The CDR3 DNA is TGTGCCAGCAGTATCCAAGCGGGAGCCGGGAATGAGCAGTTCTTC. Translated: CASSIQAGAGNEQFF.

The V and J genes are TRBV7-2 and TRBJ1-1; 7 bases fit TRBD1. This CDR3 is built from 15 residues. CDR1 and CDR2 from the germline V gene are SGHTA and FQGNSA. The J segment lost 4 bases and the V segment lost 1 base, leaving 6 bases of the junction unmatched. DNA of the CDR3: TGTGCCAGCAGCTTAGGACCGACAGGGCTCACTGAAGCTTTCTTT. Amino acids: CASSLGPTGLTEAFF.

V usage is TRBV13 and J usage is TRBJ1-1; maybe TRBD1 (5 bases). CDR1 is PRHDT and CDR2 is FYEKMQ in the germline V gene (reference sequence). V was trimmed by 6 bases and J by 1 base, leaving 15 bases between them. The CDR3 runs 15 residues. CDR3 sequence (DNA): TGTGCCAGCAGTCGGGGCCGGCGGGAGAACACTGAAGCTTTCTTT. Its protein product is CASSRGRRENTEAFF.

This clone has a handful of counts. The chain joins TRBV7-2 to TRBJ2-5; TRBD2 is a possible D gene (7 bases). CDR1 is SGHTA and CDR2 is FQGNSA in the germline V gene. The CDR3 length is 13 residues. V was clipped by 3 bases and J by 4 bases, with 9 bases between them. The CDR3 DNA sequence: TGTGCCAGCAGCTTGGGGGGGCGAGAGACCCAGTACTTC. Its protein is CASSLGGRETQYF.

The chain uses TRBV5-1 and TRBJ1-2; D possibly corresponds to TRBD1 (6 bases). The CDR3 covers 16 residues. Trimming removed 0 bases from V and 6 bases from J, with 18 bases in between. The V gene's germline CDR1 is SGHRS and CDR2 YFSETQ. CDR3 amino acids: CASSLEASGGANGYTF. The CDR3 DNA sequence: TGCGCCAGCAGCTTGGAGGCGTCGGGGGGCGCCAATGGCTACACCTTC. Drawing the rest from reference TRBV5-1 and TRBJ1-2, the complete variable domain is KAGVTQTPRYLIKTRGQQVTLSCSPISGHRSVSWYQQTPGQGLQFLFEYFSETQRNKGNFPGRFSGRQFSNSRSEMNVSTLELGDSALYLCASSLEASGGANGYTFGSGTRLTVV.

This sequence joins TRBV19 and TRBJ1-1; 9 bases are shared with TRBD1. Trimming cost V 5 bases and J 0 bases; bases outside gene matches: 7. The V gene's germline CDR1 is LNHDA and CDR2 SQIVND (reference sequence). This CDR3 region has 16 residues. CDR3 region: CASSPTTGGLNTEAFF. The DNA for the CDR3 is TGTGCCAGTAGTCCGACGACAGGGGGGCTGAACACTGAAGCTTTCTTT.

The chain is built from TRBV5-5 and TRBJ2-1; D gene ambiguous. There are 12 residues in the CDR3. V gave up 6 bases and J gave up 9 bases, with 13 bases separating them. Germline assignment: CDR1 SGHKS and CDR2 YYEKEE (reference sequence). CDR3 coding DNA: TGTGCCAGCACCAGTTCCTTCAGTGAGCAGTTCTTC. Its protein is CASTSSFSEQFF.

The J gene is TRBJ2-5, the V gene TRBV23-1; tentatively, D is TRBD1 (6 bases). TRBV23-1 is an ORF; its function is uncertain. The CDR3 length is 15 residues. Trimming took 5 bases from V and 5 from J, leaving 18 bases between them. CDR3 sequence reads: CASSTGPRTTETQYF. For the CDR3, the DNA is TGCGCCAGCAGTACAGGGCCTCGCACAACCGAGACCCAGTACTTC.

This clone occurred once. V is TRBV7-2 and J is TRBJ1-2; D not resolved. The CDR3 length is 16 residues. Per the germline V gene, CDR1 is SGHTA and CDR2 is FQGNSA. Trimming took off 2 bases at V and 8 bases at J, with 21 bases between the two ends. The CDR3 reads CASSLTLGALGVGYTF. In nucleotides, the CDR3 is TGTGCCAGCAGCTTAACGCTAGGAGCACTCGGTGTGGGCTACACCTTC.

The chain joins TRBV19 to TRBJ2-1; the match to TRBD2 covers 7 bases. Losses at the gene ends were 3 bases for V and 4 bases for J; bases not matched to a gene: 6. The CDR3 consists of 15 residues. CDR1 is LNHDA, CDR2 SQIVND, per germline (reference sequence). CDR3 sequence: CASSIATGGYNEQFF. The DNA of the CDR3 is TGTGCCAGTAGTATTGCCACGGGGGGATACAATGAGCAGTTCTTC.

The chain is built from TRBV19 and TRBJ2-6, with 8 nucleotides matching TRBD2. V was pared by 6 bases and J by 2 bases, with 12 bases of the junction left unmatched. Germline CDR1 reads LNHDA; CDR2 reads SQIVND (reference sequence). The CDR3 extends over 18 amino acids. The DNA of the CDR3 is TGTGCCAGTAGCAAGGAGGTCGGGAGGGCCACTGGGGCCAACGTCCTGACTTTC. This encodes CASSKEVGRATGANVLTF.

This clone was picked up a small number of times. The genes are TRBV7-2 and TRBJ1-1, with no clear D. The CDR3 has 13 amino acids. CDR1 and CDR2 from the germline V gene are SGHTA and FQGNSA. Between the trimmed V and J ends, which lost 5 bases and 0 bases, there was a span of 7 bases. This CDR3 reads CASSQKMNTEAFF. The CDR3 nucleotides are TGTGCCAGCAGCCAGAAGATGAACACTGAAGCTTTCTTT.

The rearrangement joins TRBV2 to TRBJ2-3; 7 nucleotides align to TRBD2. Germline V gene data show CDR1 as SNHLY and CDR2 as FYNNEI. The V segment lost 10 bases and the J segment 0 bases; nucleotides outside the gene matches: 7. The CDR3 runs to 14 residues. The CDR3 DNA is TGTGCCACCGTAGCGGGTTCCAGCACAGATACGCAGTATTTT. It encodes CATVAGSSTDTQYF.

The chain uses TRBV20-1 and TRBJ2-1, with a weak D call TRBD2 (6 bases). The CDR3 sequence is 11 residues long. V was shortened by 6 bases and J by 7 bases, with 10 bases between the two germline ends. CDR1 DFQATT and CDR2 SNEGSKA come from the germline V gene (reference sequence). Here the CDR3 DNA reads TGCAGTGCCGGCGGAGGGAATGAGCAGTTCTTC. Amino acid sequence: CSAGGGNEQFF.

The gene calls are TRBV10-3 and TRBJ1-2; D not certain. V gave up 2 bases and J gave up 8 bases, with 15 bases separating them. Germline-derived CDR1 and CDR2 are ENHRY and SYGVKD. The CDR3 has 14 amino acids. CDR3 coding DNA: TGTGCCATCAGTGAGGCGGCCAACACTCGGGGCTACACCTTC. Translated: CAISEAANTRGYTF.

The rearrangement joins TRBV20-1 to TRBJ2-7; 8 bases are shared with TRBD2. Unmatched junction bases numbered 2, after V lost 3 bases and J lost 7 bases. This CDR3 comprises 11 residues. In germline, CDR1 is DFQATT, CDR2 SNEGSKA (reference sequence). CDR3 residues: CSASSGGEQYF. The CDR3 DNA sequence: TGCAGTGCTAGCTCGGGGGGGGAGCAGTACTTC.

This clone was counted once. The chain recombines TRBV27 with TRBJ2-1; no definite D call. V dropped 6 bases and J dropped 4 bases, with 10 bases sitting between them. Germline V lookup: CDR1 MNHEY, CDR2 SMNVEV (reference sequence). The CDR3 spans 13 residues. The CDR3 protein is CASSIGLYNEQFF. The CDR3 DNA is TGTGCCAGCAGCATTGGGCTATACAATGAGCAGTTCTTC.

This clone was counted only a few times. The V and J genes are TRBV11-2 and TRBJ1-3; D uncertain. The length of the CDR3 is 14 residues. V was shortened by 2 bases and J by 2 bases, with 7 bases between the two germline ends. Germline V gene data show CDR1 as SGHAT and CDR2 as FQNNGV. For the CDR3, the DNA is TGTGCCAGCAGCTTACAGATCACTGGAAACACCATATATTTT. Protein sequence: CASSLQITGNTIYF.

V is TRBV15 and J is TRBJ2-4, with a possible D match to TRBD1 (6 bases). The V end lost 0 bases, the J end lost 12 bases, and 24 bases lay between the germline ends. This CDR3 has 17 residues. Germline CDR1 and CDR2: LNHNV and YYDKDF (reference sequence). CDR3 loop: CATSRDQSYRGTISQYF. CDR3 DNA: TGTGCCACCAGCAGAGACCAATCATATAGAGGGACAATTTCTCAGTACTTC.

CDR3 region: CASSELGPQGEQFF. CDR3 bases: TGTGCCAGCAGCGAACTGGGACCCCAGGGGGAGCAGTTCTTC. The chain couples TRBV11-3 to TRBJ2-1, with D possibly being TRBD1 (6 bases). V was shortened by 5 bases and J by 10 bases, with 18 bases between the two germline ends. The CDR3 sequence is 14 residues long. CDR1 and CDR2 (germline): SGHNT, YENEEA.

With respect to this clone: Mismatch with germline at one junction end may stem from a read error. The chain combines TRBV7-9 with TRBJ2-5; 12 bases are shared with TRBD2. The CDR3 loop spans 12 amino acids. CDR1 is SEHNR and CDR2 is FQNEAQ in the germline V gene (reference sequence). As DNA, the CDR3 is TGTGCCAGCAGCCGTTCTAGCGGGAGGGTTGACTTC. The encoded protein is CASSRSSGRVDF.